Presented here are 21 T cell receptor beta chains from one specimen sequenced in a study of early T cells in non-severe SARS-CoV-2 infection. Each CDR3 protein is one row after TCRdb ran MiXCR on the 5' RACE reads. The data hold 55,000 to 80,000 distinct CDR3 sequences, with more than 7% observed a single time. The sequencing used whole blood, collected at baseline. The source is an adult who was a healthcare worker with PCR-confirmed SARS-CoV-2 infection or an uninfected control (not recorded which).

This clonotype is categorized as medium-sized. The chain carries TRBV9 and TRBJ2-7; D gene uncertain. Trimming removed 3 bases at V and 2 bases at J, with 15 bases between. The CDR3 spans 15 residues. Germline assignment: CDR1 SGDLS and CDR2 YYNGEE. The CDR3 loop is CASSERVLGTYEQYF. For the CDR3, the DNA is TGTGCCAGCAGCGAACGCGTGCTGGGGACCTACGAGCAGTACTTC.

The V gene is TRBV7-6, the J gene TRBJ1-1; D is perhaps TRBD1 (6 bases). The CDR3 extends over 18 amino acids. Deletions cut 3 bases from V and 5 bases from J, with 25 bases between. The germline V gene has CDR1 SGHVS and CDR2 FNYEAQ. This chain's CDR3 is CASSLPLTGEGGRTEAFF. The CDR3 DNA sequence: TGTGCCAGCAGCTTGCCCCTGACAGGTGAAGGGGGGCGAACTGAAGCTTTCTTT.

A few counts support this clonotype. The V call is TRBV5-1, the J call TRBJ2-7; D possibly uses TRBD1 or TRBD2 (6 bases each). From germline, CDR1 is SGHRS and CDR2 YFSETQ. The CDR3 has 14 amino acids. Trimming shortened V by 2 bases and J by 2 bases, and 11 bases separated the two germline ends. Written as DNA, the CDR3 is TGCGCCAGCAGCTTAGGGGGGATCACCTACGAGCAGTACTTC. It specifies CASSLGGITYEQYF.

This clonotype has a count of ten or more. The chain joins TRBV7-9 to TRBJ2-3; D not resolved. The CDR3 is 13 residues long. In germline, CDR1 is SEHNR, CDR2 FQNEAQ (reference sequence). V was trimmed by 3 bases and J by 3 bases, leaving 7 bases between them. The CDR3 spells CASSFGLTDTQYF. The DNA of the CDR3 is TGTGCCAGCAGCTTTGGCTTAACAGATACGCAGTATTTT. Looking up the rest from reference TRBV7-9 and TRBJ2-3 gives the full variable domain: DTGVSQNPRHKITKRGQNVTFRCDPISEHNRLYWYRQTLGQGPEFLTYFQNEAQLEKSRLLSDRFSAERPKGSFSTLEIQRTEQGDSAMYLCASSFGLTDTQYFGPGTRLTVL.

This clonotype came up many times. J is TRBJ1-3 and V is TRBV3-1, with unresolved D. CDR1 is LGHDT and CDR2 is YNNKEL in the germline V gene (reference sequence). This CDR3 contains 14 residues. V dropped 6 bases and J dropped 0 bases, with 9 bases sitting between them. For the CDR3, the DNA is TGTGCCAGCAGTCGGACTGACTCTGGAAACACCATATATTTT. Translated, it gives CASSRTDSGNTIYF.

The chain carries TRBV7-2 and TRBJ2-1; 12 bases line up with TRBD2. CDR3 length: 15 residues. Trimming took 5 bases from V and 2 from J; bases not matched to a gene: 1. Germline assignment: CDR1 SGHTA and CDR2 FQGNSA. Here the CDR3 reads CASSRTSGAYNEQFF. The CDR3 nucleotides are TGTGCCAGCAGCCGGACTAGCGGGGCCTACAATGAGCAGTTCTTC.

V gene TRBV3-1 combines with J gene TRBJ2-2, with D unclear. The CDR3 is 16 residues long. With 4 bases removed from V and 0 bases from J, the gap between germline ends came to 12 bases. Germline V CDR1 and CDR2: LGHDT, YNNKEL (reference sequence). CDR3 nucleotide sequence: TGTGCCAGCAGCCCCGCGACCCTAACGAACACCGGGGAGCTGTTTTTT. The encoded protein is CASSPATLTNTGELFF. The full variable domain, with the rest looked up from reference TRBV3-1 and TRBJ2-2, is DTAVSQTPKYLVTQMGNDKSIKCEQNLGHDTMYWYKQDSKKFLKIMFSYNNKELIINETVPNRFSPKSPDKAHLNLHINSLELGDSAVYFCASSPATLTNTGELFFGEGSRLTVL.

This clonotype was picked up many times. The CDR3 DNA reads as TGCGCCAGCAGCCCGGGCGGCGAGCAGTACTTC. It yields the protein CASSPGGEQYF. The chain employs TRBV4-1 and TRBJ2-7; D remains ambiguous. This CDR3 has 11 residues. V lost 4 bases, J lost 6 bases, and 7 bases lay in between. The germline V gene has CDR1 MGHRA and CDR2 YSYEKL.

This clonotype was seen at least ten times. The J gene is TRBJ1-4, the V gene TRBV6-6; TRBD1 is a possible D gene (5 bases). Looked up from germline, CDR1 is MNHNY and CDR2 is SVGAGI (reference sequence). The CDR3 is 14 amino acids. The germline V and J ends were trimmed by 6 bases and 4 bases, with 12 bases remaining between them. CDR3 DNA sequence: TGTGCCAGCAGCCCCGACAGATTTAATGAAAAACTGTTTTTT. Protein: CASSPDRFNEKLFF.

This clonotype was seen only a few times. The chain carries TRBV7-9 and TRBJ1-2, with 9 positions matching TRBD1. Germline V gene sequence: CDR1 SEHNR, CDR2 FQNEAQ (reference sequence). CDR3 length: 15 residues. J gave up 8 bases and V 5 bases, and 12 bases lay outside the gene matches. This CDR3 is CASSITGTGSIGYTF. The CDR3 DNA is TGTGCCAGCAGCATTACCGGGACAGGGAGCATAGGCTACACCTTC.

The table lists this clonotype with many counts. CDR3 sequence (DNA): TGTGCCAGCAGCCCCTTAAAGGGGCACCAAGAGACCCAGTACTTC. Encoded protein: CASSPLKGHQETQYF. This chain joins TRBV5-6 and TRBJ2-5; tentative D call: TRBD1 (5 bases). The CDR3 contains 15 residues. The germline V and J ends were trimmed by 4 bases and 0 bases, with 13 bases remaining between them. The germline CDR1 and CDR2 sequences are SGHDT and YYEEEE.

The V and J genes are TRBV20-1 and TRBJ2-1, with 10 positions matching TRBD2. The ends lost 3 bases at V and 8 bases at J; junction bases unmatched: 13. The germline V gene encodes CDR1 DFQATT and CDR2 SNEGSKA (reference sequence). CDR3 length: 16 amino acids. The CDR3 DNA reads TGCAGTGCTAGGGAGCTAGCGGGAGTAAAAGTCGATGAGCAGTTCTTC. This gives the protein CSARELAGVKVDEQFF.

This chain uses TRBV20-1 with TRBJ1-6, with TRBD1 matching 10 bases. Germline V gene sequence: CDR1 DFQATT, CDR2 SNEGSKA (reference sequence). With V trimmed by 5 bases and J by 8 bases, 6 bases remained unmatched. This CDR3 has 14 amino acids. The CDR3 DNA reads as TGCAGTGCTGCCGGGGACAGGGGATATTCACCCCTCCACTTT. Protein sequence: CSAAGDRGYSPLHF.

The genes are TRBV24-1 and TRBJ2-3, with 13 bases matching TRBD2. With 5 bases clipped from V and 6 bases from J, the junction kept 7 bases outside the gene matches. Germline V gene data show CDR1 as KGHDR and CDR2 as SFDVKD. This CDR3 has 16 amino acids. DNA of the CDR3: TGTGCCACCAGTGGGGGACTAGCGGGAAGATTGGATACGCAGTATTTT. Translated, it gives CATSGGLAGRLDTQYF.

The rearrangement links TRBV3-1 to TRBJ2-7; D uncertain. The CDR3 runs to 14 residues. Germline CDR1 LGHDT, CDR2 YNNKEL (reference sequence). The V gene lost 3 bases and the J gene lost 2 bases, with 11 bases spanning the gap. The CDR3 DNA reads as TGTGCCAGCAGCCACCGACTGCGTACCTACGAGCAGTACTTC. Translating gives CASSHRLRTYEQYF.

The chain has TRBV7-2 and TRBJ1-1, with D possibly being TRBD1 (6 bases). Germline V gene lookup returns CDR1 SGHTA and CDR2 FQGNSA. Trimming pared 2 bases from V and 7 bases from J, leaving 11 bases between. The CDR3 is 13 residues long. The CDR3: CASSLRDRREAFF. CDR3 nucleotides: TGTGCCAGCAGCTTACGAGACAGGCGTGAAGCTTTCTTT. The whole variable domain, filled in from reference TRBV7-2 and TRBJ1-1, reads GAGVSQSPSNKVTEKGKDVELRCDPISGHTALYWYRQSLGQGLEFLIYFQGNSAPDKSGLPSDRFSAERTGGSVSTLTIQRTQQEDSAVYLCASSLRDRREAFFGQGTRLTVV.

The chain couples TRBV2 to TRBJ2-6; D not certain. V was shortened by 8 bases and J by 1 base, with 9 bases between the two germline ends. Germline V gene data show CDR1 as SNHLY and CDR2 as FYNNEI. This CDR3 has 14 residues. CDR3 bases: TGTGCCAGCCGCCGGGCATCTGGGGCCAACGTCCTGACTTTC. It codes for CASRRASGANVLTF.

This clonotype was seen repeatedly, ten times or more. V gene TRBV7-2 combines with J gene TRBJ1-1, with TRBD1 as a possible D gene (5 bases). Per the germline V gene, CDR1 is SGHTA and CDR2 is FQGNSA. Deletions cut 4 bases from V and 0 bases from J, with 9 bases between. The CDR3 loop spans 14 amino acids. The CDR3 sequence is CASSYRQMNTEAFF. Written as DNA, the CDR3 is TGTGCCAGCAGCTATAGACAGATGAACACTGAAGCTTTCTTT.

This clonotype has only a few counts. The chain has TRBV7-8 and TRBJ2-7, with TRBD1 as a possible D gene (6 bases). V gave up 0 bases and J gave up 2 bases, with 11 bases separating them. CDR1 and CDR2 from the germline V gene are SGHVS and FQNEAQ. CDR3 size: 15 residues. CDR3 in DNA: TGTGCCAGCAGCTTAGCTCCAGGGGCGCCCTACGAGCAGTACTTC. Protein sequence: CASSLAPGAPYEQYF.

This clonotype was seen many times. V gene TRBV20-1 combines with J gene TRBJ2-1; 7 nucleotides match TRBD2. Germline-derived CDR1 and CDR2 are DFQATT and SNEGSKA (reference sequence). This CDR3 has 16 amino acids. J lost 1 base, V lost 5 bases, and 11 bases had no gene match. CDR3 residues: CSALTSDGGSYNEQFF. The CDR3 DNA is TGCAGTGCTCTCACGAGTGACGGGGGGTCCTACAATGAGCAGTTCTTC.

This chain links TRBV6-5 with TRBJ1-1, with no clear D. V was pared by 6 bases and J by 1 base, with 9 bases between. The CDR3 runs 13 residues. In germline, CDR1 is MNHEY, CDR2 SVGAGI. Here the CDR3 reads CASRADWNTEAFF. The CDR3 region has the DNA TGTGCCAGCAGGGCCGATTGGAACACTGAAGCTTTCTTT.